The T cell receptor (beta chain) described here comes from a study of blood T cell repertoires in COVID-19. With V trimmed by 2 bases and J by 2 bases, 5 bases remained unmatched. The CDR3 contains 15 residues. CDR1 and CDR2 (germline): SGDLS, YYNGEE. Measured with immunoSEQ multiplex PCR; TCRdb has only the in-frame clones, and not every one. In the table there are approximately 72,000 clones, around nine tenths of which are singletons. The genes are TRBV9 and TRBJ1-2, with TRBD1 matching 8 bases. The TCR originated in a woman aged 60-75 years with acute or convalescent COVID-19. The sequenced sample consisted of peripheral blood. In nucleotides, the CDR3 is TGTGCCAGCAGCGTCCAGGGGGCGCGGAACTATGGCTACACCTTC. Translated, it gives CASSVQGARNYGYTF.